A selection of T cell receptor beta chains follows, all from one sample in a study of T cells in Graves' hyperthyroidism and ophthalmopathy. Using its own MiXCR run on the multiplex PCR reads, TCRdb lists one record per CDR3 protein. Altogether hundreds of thousands of distinct CDR3 sequences are present, 16% being singletons, with the ten largest covering around a sixth. Sequences were obtained from blood. Source of these receptors: a woman between 18 and 30 years old with Graves' hyperthyroidism. Each CDR3 is given with its conserved first and last residue. The D gene is left open where the match is weak. Some rows mark clone size as missing; the rest say once, few, many or name a class of expanded clone.

v_call	clone_size	d_call	j_call	cdr3_nt	cdr3_aa
TRBV4-2	few	-	TRBJ2-3	TGTGCCAGCAGCCAAGAAGGAGGTAGGGGGCAGTATTTT	CASSQEGGRGQYF
TRBV20-1	many	-	TRBJ1-6	TGCAGTGCTAGAGAAGAGTATAATTCACCCCTCCACTTT	CSAREEYNSPLHF
TRBV18	many	TRBD2	TRBJ2-1	TGTGCCAGCTCACCACCGCAGCGGGGATACAATGAGCAGTTCTTC	CASSPPQRGYNEQFF
TRBV19	-	-	TRBJ1-6	TGTGCCAGTAGTATATACCAGGGAATTCGTCAAGCGAATGATTCACCCCTCCACTTT	CASSIYQGIRQANDSPLHF
TRBV20-1	few	-	TRBJ1-5	TGCAGTGCTGGGGACATTTATAGCAATCAGCCCCAGCATTTT	CSAGDIYSNQPQHF
TRBV12-3/TRBV12-4	few	-	TRBJ2-7	TGTGCCAGCAGTTTAAGGGGTACAGTGTACGAGCAGTACTTC	CASSLRGTVYEQYF
TRBV20-1	-	TRBD2	TRBJ2-2	TGCAGTGCTAGACAAGCGGGGGCGAACACCGGGGAGCTGTTTTTT	CSARQAGANTGELFF
TRBV2	many	-	TRBJ1-1	TGTGCCAGCAGCCTTGGGTCGTCTGAAGCTTTCTTT	CASSLGSSEAFF
TRBV5-4	many	TRBD2	TRBJ2-3	TGTGCCAGCAGCCCTACTAGCGGCCTCACAGATACGCAGTATTTT	CASSPTSGLTDTQYF
TRBV3-1	-	-	TRBJ1-6	TGTGCCAGCAGCTCCGGAGGAGGGGCTTCACCCCTCCACTTT	CASSSGGGASPLHF
TRBV24-1	many	TRBD1	TRBJ2-3	TGTGCCACCAGTGACCCTGGGACAGGCAACACAGATACGCAGTATTTT	CATSDPGTGNTDTQYF
TRBV11-2	-	-	TRBJ1-5	TGTGCCAGCAGCTTAGTACAGAGGTTGAATCAGCCCCAGCATTTT	CASSLVQRLNQPQHF
TRBV5-8	-	-	TRBJ2-1	TGTGCCAGCAGCGCGGAGGGGATGAGCGATCAGTTCTTC	CASSAEGMSDQFF
TRBV2	many	-	TRBJ1-2	TGTGCCAGCAGGACGGTCTCTAGCTATGGCTACACCTTC	CASRTVSSYGYTF
TRBV6-1	-	TRBD1	TRBJ2-7	TGTGCCAGCAGAGGGACAGGGATGAGGGAGCAGTACTTC	CASRGTGMREQYF
TRBV14	few	-	TRBJ2-7	TGTGCCAGCAGCCACGGGCAGAGTATCTACGAGCAGTACTTC	CASSHGQSIYEQYF
TRBV20-1	few	-	TRBJ2-5	TGCAGTGCTCGGAAGACAGGGACTAAACCAGGGGAGACCCAGTACTTC	CSARKTGTKPGETQYF
TRBV11-3	-	-	TRBJ1-6	TGTGCCAGCAGCTTTAGTGTGGGGCGGGATTCACCCCTCCACTTT	CASSFSVGRDSPLHF
TRBV20-1	many	-	TRBJ1-1	TGCAGTGCCAAACAGGGCGGAACTGAAGCTTTCTTT	CSAKQGGTEAFF
TRBV19	few	-	TRBJ2-3	TGTGCCAGTAGTATGGAGCGGAGGACGCAGTATTTT	CASSMERRTQYF
TRBV20-1	-	TRBD2	TRBJ2-7	TGCAGTGCTAGACTAATAGCGGGAGGGCCCTACGAGCAGTACTTC	CSARLIAGGPYEQYF
TRBV7-3	many	TRBD1	TRBJ1-2	TGTGCCAGCAGCCCCGACAGGGGGTTACGAGGCTACACCTTC	CASSPDRGLRGYTF
TRBV3-1	many	-	TRBJ1-1	TGTGCCAGCAGCCAAGACTGGGGTGAAGCTTTCTTT	CASSQDWGEAFF
TRBV24-1	-	-	TRBJ1-4	TGTGCCACCAGTGATGGGGGGCCTAATGAAAAACTGTTTTTT	CATSDGGPNEKLFF
TRBV27	many	-	TRBJ2-1	TGTGCCAGCAGAGGGTACTCCTACAATGAGCAGTTCTTC	CASRGYSYNEQFF
TRBV7-2	many	-	TRBJ1-4	TGTGCCAGCAGCCCCGATCGGGGTGGCGCTAATGAAAAACTGTTTTTT	CASSPDRGGANEKLFF
TRBV19	-	-	TRBJ2-7	TGTGCCAGTAGTATGGGGGGCGTCCTCTACGAGCAGTACTTC	CASSMGGVLYEQYF
TRBV27	many	TRBD2	TRBJ2-5	TGTGCCAGCAGTTCCGAGGCGGGGGGGACCCAGTACTTC	CASSSEAGGTQYF
TRBV5-1	few	-	TRBJ1-4	TGCGCCAGCAGTCCGGGATTATCATTTCCAACTAATGAAAAACTGTTTTTT	CASSPGLSFPTNEKLFF
TRBV27	-	-	TRBJ1-6	TGTGCCAGCAGTTTCCTCGGGACACTTAATTCACCCCTCCACTTT	CASSFLGTLNSPLHF
TRBV3-1	many	-	TRBJ1-1	TGTGCCAGCAGCCAAACGGACGAGAACACTGAAGCTTTCTTT	CASSQTDENTEAFF
TRBV5-1	-	-	TRBJ2-1	TGCGCCAGCAGCGCCATGGGGGGCAATGAGCAGTTCTTC	CASSAMGGNEQFF
TRBV3-1	many	-	TRBJ2-1	TGTGCCAGCAGCCAAGCGGGAGCGTACAATGAGCAGTTCTTC	CASSQAGAYNEQFF
TRBV2	-	-	TRBJ1-5	TGTGCCAGCAGCCCCGGACAGACTTATCAGCCCCAGCATTTT	CASSPGQTYQPQHF
TRBV11-2	many	-	TRBJ2-5	TGTGCCAGCAGCTTAATCCCGACTCTTTCCGAGACCCAGTACTTC	CASSLIPTLSETQYF
TRBV15	many	TRBD1	TRBJ2-5	TGTGCCACCAGCAGAGAAGGGGGCGAAGAGACCCAGTACTTC	CATSREGGEETQYF
TRBV11-2	few	-	TRBJ2-4	TGTGCCAGCAGCCCGATCAAGGGAGTTGCTTCAAAAAACATTCAGTACTTC	CASSPIKGVASKNIQYF
TRBV6-1	-	-	TRBJ1-5	TGTGCCAGCAGTGAATTGCAGGTCCATAGCAATCAGCCCCAGCATTTT	CASSELQVHSNQPQHF
TRBV12-3/TRBV12-4	many	TRBD1	TRBJ2-2	TGTGCCAGCAGTTCCGACCGGGACAGAGTCACCGGGGAGCTGTTTTTT	CASSSDRDRVTGELFF
TRBV10-2	few	-	TRBJ1-1	TGCGCCAGCAGCCGCGACAGGTTCACTGAAGCTTTCTTT	CASSRDRFTEAFF
TRBV4-3	many	TRBD1	TRBJ2-3	TGCGCCAGCAGCCAAGGGGGGACAGGGCTCACAGATACGCAGTATTTT	CASSQGGTGLTDTQYF
TRBV27	many	TRBD1	TRBJ1-1	TGTGCCACCAGGACAGGACGAACTGAAGCTTTCTTT	CATRTGRTEAFF
TRBV7-9	few	TRBD2	TRBJ2-7	TGTGCCAGCAGCGTTAGCCTCGGACTAGCTGTCTACGAGCAGTACTTC	CASSVSLGLAVYEQYF
TRBV12-3/TRBV12-4	-	-	TRBJ1-1	TGTGCCAGCAGTTTCCTAACAACCGTTGGTACTGAAGCTTTCTTT	CASSFLTTVGTEAFF
TRBV3-1	-	-	TRBJ1-3	TGTGCCAGCAGCCAAGTTCCGAGAAAGGGAAACACCACATATTTT	CASSQVPRKGNTTYF
TRBV18	many	TRBD2	TRBJ2-3	TGTGCCAGCTCAAATCGGGGGGTCACAGATACGCAGTATTTT	CASSNRGVTDTQYF
TRBV5-1	many	-	TRBJ1-6	TGCGCCAGCAGCTTGGCGGGGGACGGCTATAATTCACCCCTCCACTTT	CASSLAGDGYNSPLHF
TRBV12-3/TRBV12-4	-	-	TRBJ2-4	TGTGCCAGCAGTTTAGGGCTCCCTCTAGCCAAAAACATTCAGTACTTC	CASSLGLPLAKNIQYF
TRBV5-8	many	-	TRBJ2-1	TGTGCCAGCAGCATCGACACGCCTGTCTACAATGAGCAGTTCTTC	CASSIDTPVYNEQFF
TRBV5-1	-	-	TRBJ2-5	TGCGCCAGCAGCTTGGGCGACCAAGAGACCCAGTACTTC	CASSLGDQETQYF
TRBV7-8	-	-	TRBJ1-3	TGTGCCAGCAGCCGGTGGGGGTCCGGGGACTCTGGAAACACCATATATTTT	CASSRWGSGDSGNTIYF
TRBV20-1	-	TRBD2	TRBJ2-1	TGCAGTGTTACAGCGGGAGGGGGAAATGAGCAGTTCTTC	CSVTAGGGNEQFF
TRBV20-1	many	-	TRBJ2-7	TGCAGTGCCCGAACTAGCCCCTACGAGCAGTACTTC	CSARTSPYEQYF
TRBV6-1	-	-	TRBJ2-3	TGTGCCAGCAGGGGGGGGGGCAGTATAGATACGCAGTATTTT	CASRGGGSIDTQYF
TRBV7-9	many	-	TRBJ1-1	TGTGCCAGCAGCTTCCGACAACAGAACACTGAAGCTTTCTTT	CASSFRQQNTEAFF
TRBV18	few	TRBD2	TRBJ2-2	TGTGCCAGCTCACCAATCCGGACTAGGAACACCGGGGAGCTGTTTTTT	CASSPIRTRNTGELFF
TRBV7-9	-	TRBD1	TRBJ2-6	TGTGCCAGCAGCTTGGACAGGGGGCGCCCTGGGGCCAACGTCCTGACTTTC	CASSLDRGRPGANVLTF
TRBV12-3/TRBV12-4	-	-	TRBJ2-7	TGTGCCAGCAGTTTAGCAGGGATTACCTACGAGCAGTACTTC	CASSLAGITYEQYF
TRBV29-1	few	-	TRBJ2-6	TGCAGCGTTTTAAGCTCTGGGGCCAACGTCCTGACTTTC	CSVLSSGANVLTF
TRBV28	many	TRBD2	TRBJ2-1	TGTGCCAGCAGTTCTCAAACTAGCGGGAGGAGGCATGAGCAGTTCTTC	CASSSQTSGRRHEQFF